This T cell receptor beta chain was identified during a study of blood T cell repertoires in COVID-19. About the study: Samples of COVID-19 (acute and convalescent) were obtained from the United States, Italy and Spain. PBMCs, B-cell-depleted T cells, or T cells provided the cDNA or gDNA that made up the material.

In the study's own analysis: Nucleated cell number was recorded as an estimate derived from reference gene primer amplification. TCRdb's copy holds only in-frame clones and misses some; the assay was immunoSEQ multiplex PCR. That table furnishes V, J and clone size, whereas the DNA furnished D and trimming. The profile covers about 130,000 clones, with about 89% appearing a single time and about 3.2% taken by the ten largest. Germline values: CDR1 KGHSH, CDR2 LQKENI. V was trimmed by 2 bases and J by 4 bases, leaving 14 bases between them. The CDR3 length is 15 residues. Sequencing input: peripheral blood. V is TRBV18 and J is TRBJ2-5; tentative D call: TRBD2 (5 bases). The sequence came from a man aged 55 to 70 with active or convalescent COVID-19. The CDR3 loop is CASSPIPGVGETQYF. The CDR3 DNA follows: TGTGCCAGCTCACCAATCCCCGGGGTAGGAGAGACCCAGTACTTC.